Sequencing of this TCR beta chain was carried out in a study of blood T cell repertoires in COVID-19. V was clipped by 8 bases and J by 4 bases, with 9 bases between them. The V gene's germline CDR1 is LGHDT and CDR2 YNNKEL (reference sequence). The CDR3 has 12 amino acids. As originally analysed: Estimation of nucleated cell counts was performed using reference gene primer amplification. Measured with immunoSEQ multiplex PCR; TCRdb has only the in-frame clones, and not every one. V and J calls and clone size are copied from that table; D and trimming were computed from the DNA. Of some 170,000 clones listed, more than 90% are singletons.

The chain recombines TRBV3-1 (or the pseudogene TRBV3-2) with TRBJ2-1; D possibly corresponds to TRBD1 (5 bases). This receptor was obtained from a man in his sixties with active or convalescent COVID-19. The sequenced sample consisted of peripheral blood. The CDR3 bases are TGTGCCAGCGGGGCAGTATACAATGAGCAGTTCTTC. The encoded protein is CASGAVYNEQFF.